One sample yielded the 15 T cell receptor beta chains listed below, sequenced in a study of shared clonotypes between healthy human individuals. Measured with immunoSEQ multiplex PCR; TCRdb has only the in-frame clones, and not every one. Here the sample spans about 520,000 clones, more than 75% being singletons. Material: PBMCs. The receptors here all came from a woman aged 40 to 50 in good health. Some clones in this sample may be carry-over from other donors' samples.

The chain couples TRBV29-1 to TRBJ2-1, with 8 bases lining up with TRBD2. V shed 7 bases, J shed 9 bases, and the junction held 8 bases outside the gene matches. The CDR3 is made up of 12 amino acids. CDR1 SQVTM and CDR2 ANQGSEA come from the germline V gene. The CDR3 region has the DNA TGCAGCGCACAGACTAGCGTGGCTGAGCAGTTCTTC. Amino acid sequence: CSAQTSVAEQFF.

The chain recombines TRBV5-1 with TRBJ2-2, with a weak D call TRBD1 (6 bases). The CDR3 sequence is 16 residues long. V lost 2 bases and J lost 2, with 13 bases in between. Per the germline V gene, CDR1 is SGHRS and CDR2 is YFSETQ. In DNA, the CDR3 is TGCGCCAGCAGCTTAACCGGGACACAAAACACCGGGGAGCTGTTTTTT. It codes for CASSLTGTQNTGELFF. The full variable domain, its missing parts supplied by reference TRBV5-1 and TRBJ2-2, is KAGVTQTPRYLIKTRGQQVTLSCSPISGHRSVSWYQQTPGQGLQFLFEYFSETQRNKGNFPGRFSGRQFSNSRSEMNVSTLELGDSALYLCASSLTGTQNTGELFFGEGSRLTVL.

The rearrangement links TRBV27 to TRBJ2-5, with D possibly matching TRBD2 (5 bases). Germline values: CDR1 MNHEY, CDR2 SMNVEV (reference sequence). V was shortened by 3 bases and J by 4 bases, with 21 bases between the two germline ends. This CDR3 comprises 17 residues. The DNA for the CDR3 is TGTGCCAGCAGTTTTCTAAGCGGTTCCCACGGCGGAGAGACCCAGTACTTC. Translation: CASSFLSGSHGGETQYF.

V and J are TRBV4-3 and TRBJ2-1, with unresolved D. The CDR3 totals 14 residues. The germline V and J ends were trimmed by 0 bases and 5 bases, with 8 bases remaining between them. The germline V gene encodes CDR1 LGHNA and CDR2 YSLEER. CDR3 nucleotides: TGCGCCAGCAGCCAAGATTATCGGGACAATGAGCAGTTCTTC. It specifies CASSQDYRDNEQFF.

The chain links TRBV27 to TRBJ1-1, with a possible D match to TRBD1 (5 bases). CDR3 length equals 13 residues. Trimming left V 2 bases short and J 11 bases short, with 15 bases between. CDR1 and CDR2 from the germline V gene are MNHEY and SMNVEV (reference sequence). As DNA, the CDR3 is TGTGCCAGCAGTTTAGGATTTGGGGGTGAGGCTTTCTTT. Encoded protein: CASSLGFGGEAFF.

In this sample, this clone turned up many times. The same CDR3 is also encoded by other DNA sequences in this sample. CDR3 DNA sequence: TGCGCCAGCAGCTTAGAGTTGAACACTGAAGCTTTCTTT. Protein product: CASSLELNTEAFF. The chain recombines TRBV5-1 with TRBJ1-1; no reliable D call. Germline V gene lookup returns CDR1 SGHRS and CDR2 YFSETQ. The CDR3 spans 13 residues. V shed 2 bases and J shed 0 bases, with 5 bases lying between them.

This clone showed up just a few times. The CDR3 nucleotides are TGCGCCAGCAGCCAAGAAAGACTAGCGGGAGTCTACGAGCAGTACTTC. Translation gives CASSQERLAGVYEQYF. The V and J genes are TRBV4-1 and TRBJ2-7, with 12 bases matching TRBD2. V was clipped by 0 bases and J by 3 bases; unmatched bases: 3. Germline loops: CDR1 MGHRA, CDR2 YSYEKL. The CDR3 contains 16 residues.

This clone has just a few counts. With a much larger clone just one base away, this may be a read error. The chain links TRBV7-9 to TRBJ2-2; D is unclear. Germline CDR1 SEHNR, CDR2 FQNEAQ (reference sequence). CDR3 length equals 11 residues. Between the trimmed V and J ends, which lost 3 bases and 4 bases, there was a span of 0 bases. This CDR3 reads CASSFTGELFF. CDR3 coding DNA: TGTGCCAGCAGCTTCACCGGGGAGCTGTTTTTT.

This clone came up once. The V and J genes are TRBV5-4 and TRBJ1-2, with 12 positions matching TRBD1. CDR1 is SGHNT, CDR2 YYREEE, per germline (reference sequence). V lost 0 bases, J lost 6 bases, and 3 bases stayed unmatched. CDR3 size: 15 residues. The CDR3 region is CASSLGGQGADGYTF. The CDR3 DNA is TGTGCCAGCAGCTTGGGGGGACAGGGGGCAGATGGCTACACCTTC.

The chain links TRBV2 to TRBJ2-7; D call uncertain. The CDR3 sequence is 14 residues long. Germline V gene data show CDR1 as SNHLY and CDR2 as FYNNEI. The V and J ends lost 3 bases and 2 bases respectively, with 11 bases between them. The CDR3 spells CASSELWDAYEQYF. DNA of the CDR3: TGTGCCAGCAGTGAGTTGTGGGATGCCTACGAGCAGTACTTC.

This clone was observed at least ten times. V usage is TRBV5-5 and J usage is TRBJ2-3; D is unresolved. The V end was cut by 6 bases, the J end by 2 bases, with 19 bases between. This CDR3 region has 16 residues. Germline V lookup: CDR1 SGHKS, CDR2 YYEKEE (reference sequence). The CDR3 sequence is CASNPITETFTDTQYF. CDR3 coding DNA: TGTGCCAGCAACCCGATCACAGAGACCTTCACAGATACGCAGTATTTT.

V is TRBV5-1 and J is TRBJ2-2, with a tentative D call TRBD2 (6 bases). The CDR3 has 15 residues. The V and J ends lost 0 bases and 4 bases respectively, with 10 bases between them. Germline CDR1 reads SGHRS; CDR2 reads YFSETQ. Written as DNA, the CDR3 is TGCGCCAGCAGCTTGGCGGGGGTCGGCACCGGGGAGCTGTTTTTT. Translation gives CASSLAGVGTGELFF. Together with reference TRBV5-1 and TRBJ2-2, the CDR3 gives the full variable domain: KAGVTQTPRYLIKTRGQQVTLSCSPISGHRSVSWYQQTPGQGLQFLFEYFSETQRNKGNFPGRFSGRQFSNSRSEMNVSTLELGDSALYLCASSLAGVGTGELFFGEGSRLTVL.

The rearrangement links TRBV6-1 to TRBJ2-2, with 7 positions matching TRBD2. Per the germline V gene, CDR1 is MNHNS and CDR2 is SASEGT. This CDR3 region has 14 residues. V shed 2 bases and J 8 bases; nucleotides not matched to a gene: 5. The CDR3 nucleotides are TGTGCCAGCAGTGAATCAGGGAGGGTAGGGGAGCTGTTTTTT. This encodes CASSESGRVGELFF.

This clone was counted a single time. This CDR3 is CASSFLEGTSATETQYF. The CDR3 bases are TGTGCCAGCAGCTTCCTTGAGGGAACTAGCGCCACAGAGACCCAGTACTTC. V is TRBV11-2 and J is TRBJ2-5; 7 nucleotides agree with TRBD2. V shed 3 bases, J shed 4 bases, and the junction held 14 bases outside the gene matches. This CDR3 has 17 residues. CDR1 is SGHAT, CDR2 FQNNGV, per germline.

This chain uses TRBV28 with TRBJ1-3; D unresolved. V shed 5 bases and J shed 1 base, with 6 bases lying between them. This CDR3 region has 13 residues. The germline CDR1 and CDR2 sequences are MDHEN and SYDVKM. CDR3 residues: CASSLSSGNTIYF. The CDR3 bases are TGTGCCAGCAGTCTATCATCTGGAAACACCATATATTTT.